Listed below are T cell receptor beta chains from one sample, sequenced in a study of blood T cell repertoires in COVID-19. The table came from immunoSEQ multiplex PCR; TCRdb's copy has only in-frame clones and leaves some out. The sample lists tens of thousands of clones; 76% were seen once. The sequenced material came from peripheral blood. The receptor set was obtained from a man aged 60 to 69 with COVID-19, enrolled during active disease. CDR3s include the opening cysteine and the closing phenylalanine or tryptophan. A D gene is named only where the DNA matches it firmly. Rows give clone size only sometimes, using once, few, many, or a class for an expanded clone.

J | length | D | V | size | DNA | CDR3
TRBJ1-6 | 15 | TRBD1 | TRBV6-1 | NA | TGTGCCAGCAGTGAAACGACAGGGGGGTATTCACCCCTCCACTTT | CASSETTGGYSPLHF
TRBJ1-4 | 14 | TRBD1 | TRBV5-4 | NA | TGTGCCAGCAGCCCAGACAGGGTTGACGAAAAACTGTTTTTT | CASSPDRVDEKLFF
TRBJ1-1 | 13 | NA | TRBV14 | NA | TGTGCCAGCAGTGGTTCGGGAGACACTGAAGCTTTCTTT | CASSGSGDTEAFF
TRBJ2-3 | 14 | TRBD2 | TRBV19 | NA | TGTGCCAGTAGTCCTAAGCGGGAGGCAGATACGCAGTATTTT | CASSPKREADTQYF
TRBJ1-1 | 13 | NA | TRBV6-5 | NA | TGTGCCACCAGGTCGACAGGGAACACTGAAGCTTTCTTT | CATRSTGNTEAFF
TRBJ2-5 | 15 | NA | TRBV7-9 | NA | TGTGCCAGCAGCTTAGCGGTGGCGGTCCAAGAGACCCAGTACTTC | CASSLAVAVQETQYF
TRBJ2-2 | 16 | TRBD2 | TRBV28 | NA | TGTGCCAGCAGTTTAGGGTACCCGAGCGGGGCCGGGGAGCTGTTTTTT | CASSLGYPSGAGELFF
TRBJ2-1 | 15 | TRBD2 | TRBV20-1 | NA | TGCAGTGCTAGTCCTCCTAGCGGGGGCTACAATGAGCAGTTCTTC | CSASPPSGGYNEQFF
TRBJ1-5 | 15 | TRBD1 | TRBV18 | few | TGTGCCAGCTCACACGAAGGGGGCGGCAATCAGCCCCAGCATTTT | CASSHEGGGNQPQHF
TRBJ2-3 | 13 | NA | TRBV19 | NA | TGTGCCAGTAGTGGAAAACAGGGAGATACGCAGTATTTT | CASSGKQGDTQYF
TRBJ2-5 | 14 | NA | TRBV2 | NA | TGTGCCAGCAGGCTAGGACAGGGAGGGGAGACCCAGTACTTC | CASRLGQGGETQYF
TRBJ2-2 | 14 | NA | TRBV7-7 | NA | TGTGCCAGCAGCTTACCGGGATCGGCCGGGGAGCTGTTTTTT | CASSLPGSAGELFF
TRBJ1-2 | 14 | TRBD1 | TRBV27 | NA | TGTGCCAGCAGTTCGGTGACAGGGGACTATGGCTACACCTTC | CASSSVTGDYGYTF
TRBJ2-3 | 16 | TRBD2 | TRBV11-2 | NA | TGTGCCAGCAGCTTACTAAGCGGGAGGGCCAAGGATACGCAGTATTTT | CASSLLSGRAKDTQYF
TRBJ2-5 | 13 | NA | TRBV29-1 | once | TGCAGCGTTGAAGAGACAGGTGGAGAGACCCAGTACTTC | CSVEETGGETQYF
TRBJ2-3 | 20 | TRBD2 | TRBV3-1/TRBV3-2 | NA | TGTGCCAGCAGCCAGGGTAGGCTAGCGGGAGACCATCGGGGCACAGATACGCAGTATTTT | CASSQGRLAGDHRGTDTQYF
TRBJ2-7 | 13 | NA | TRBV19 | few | TGTGCCAGCTCTGAGAGAGCCTCCTACGAGCAGTACTTC | CASSERASYEQYF
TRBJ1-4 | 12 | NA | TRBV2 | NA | TGTGCCAGCAGGGGGGCCTTTGAAAAACTGTTTTTT | CASRGAFEKLFF
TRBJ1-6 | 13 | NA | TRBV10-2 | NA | TGCGCCACCGTCGGACAGCCGAGTTCACCCCTCCACTTT | CATVGQPSSPLHF
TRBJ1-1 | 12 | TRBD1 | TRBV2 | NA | TGTGCCAGCATCCAGGGGGCCACTGAAGCTTTCTTT | CASIQGATEAFF
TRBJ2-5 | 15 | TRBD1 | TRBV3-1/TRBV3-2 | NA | TGTGCCAGCAGCCAAGGGACAGGGCCTCAAGAGACCCAGTACTTC | CASSQGTGPQETQYF
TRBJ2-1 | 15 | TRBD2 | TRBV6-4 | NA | TGTGCCAGCAGCGCTAGCGGGAGGTCGGGGAATGAGCAGTTCTTC | CASSASGRSGNEQFF
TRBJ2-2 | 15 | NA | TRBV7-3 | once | TGTGCCAGCAGCCTGACAGCGTCGAACACCGGGGAGCTGTTTTTT | CASSLTASNTGELFF
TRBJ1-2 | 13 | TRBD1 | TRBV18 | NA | TGTGCCAGCTCACCAGGGACAGGGTATGGCTACACCTTC | CASSPGTGYGYTF